This entry lists 9 T cell receptor beta chains sequenced from one sample in a study of vaccination effects on CD4 cells after COVID-19. Produced via immunoSEQ multiplex PCR; TCRdb's table is partial and in-frame only. Of 25,000 to 35,000 clones listed, about 67% were seen once; the top ten hold approximately 8.7%. No antigen has been identified for these receptors. ViraFEST used viral peptide pools to expand antigen-specific CD4+ T cells before sequencing. CD4+ T cells were isolated after less than 13 days of culture. The participants, recipients of two vaccine doses, got either BNT162b2 or mRNA-1273. Material: CD4+ T cells from PBMCs cultured with HCoV-NL63 spike peptides, obtained after COVID-19 vaccination. These receptors were taken from a human donor who received a COVID-19 vaccine.

This chain joins TRBV6-2 or TRBV6-3 and TRBJ2-1, with 11 nucleotides matching TRBD2. The CDR3 length is 18 residues. The junction had 13 bases not matched to a gene; V was cut back by 4 bases and J by 5 bases. In germline, CDR1 is MNHEY, CDR2 SVGEGT. CDR3 sequence reads: CASSSLATSGKYNNEQFF. CDR3 bases: TGTGCCAGCAGTTCCCTTGCGACTAGCGGGAAATATAACAATGAGCAGTTCTTC.

Sample share makes this clone large. The CDR3 sequence: CASRRRIDQPQHF. The CDR3 DNA reads as TGTGCCAGCAGGCGACGGATTGATCAGCCCCAGCATTTT. The chain employs TRBV12-3 or TRBV12-4 and TRBJ1-5, with D unclear. V lost 6 bases and J lost 5, with 11 bases in between. The CDR3 covers 13 residues.

This clone has a handful of counts. The chain has TRBV4-2 and TRBJ1-5, with D perhaps TRBD1 (6 bases). The germline gives CDR1 LGHNA, CDR2 YNFKEQ. Trimming stripped 0 bases from V and 5 bases from J, with 11 bases between. CDR3 size: 15 residues. The CDR3 coding sequence is TGTGCCAGCAGCCAAGATAGGGGGGGATATCAGCCCCAGCATTTT. Translated: CASSQDRGGYQPQHF.

The chain combines TRBV27 with TRBJ1-6, with 9 bases lining up with TRBD1. Germline V CDR1 and CDR2: MNHEY, SMNVEV (reference sequence). Trimming at V came to 7 bases and at J to 6 bases, leaving 7 bases not matched to a gene. This CDR3 region has 15 residues. The CDR3 sequence is CASTYGQGPNSPLHF. CDR3 bases: TGTGCCAGCACCTATGGACAGGGGCCTAATTCACCCCTCCACTTT.

This clone was found once. V usage is TRBV29-1 and J usage is TRBJ1-1, with D unclear. The CDR3 has 11 amino acids. CDR1 SQVTM and CDR2 ANQGSEA come from the germline V gene. V shed 7 bases and J shed 4 bases, with 10 bases lying between them. In DNA, the CDR3 is TGCAGCGCGCATGAGATCACTGAAGCTTTCTTT. It specifies CSAHEITEAFF.

Only a few counts were recorded for this clone. This chain joins TRBV19 and TRBJ2-2; TRBD2 agrees at 7 bases. The V gene end was trimmed by 5 bases and the J gene end by 6 bases; junction bases not matched to a gene: 3. The CDR3 loop spans 13 amino acids. Germline CDR1 reads LNHDA; CDR2 reads SQIVND (reference sequence). The DNA of the CDR3 is TGTGCCAGTAGTTCCCGGGGGGCCGGGGAGCTGTTTTTT. Translating it yields CASSSRGAGELFF. Full variable domain (remainder filled in from reference TRBV19 and TRBJ2-2): DGGITQSPKYLFRKEGQNVTLSCEQNLNHDAMYWYRQDPGQGLRLIYYSQIVNDFQKGDIAEGYSVSREKKESFPLTVTSAQKNPTAFYLCASSSRGAGELFFGEGSRLTVL.

The chain employs TRBV6-6 and TRBJ2-3, with a possible D match to TRBD2 (6 bases). There are 11 residues in the CDR3. Germline-derived CDR1 and CDR2 are MNHNY and SVGAGI (reference sequence). Trimming took 5 bases from V and 9 from J, leaving 9 bases between them. The CDR3 DNA follows: TGTGCCAGCAGTATGGAGGGAACGCAGTATTTT. Translating gives CASSMEGTQYF.

The count of this clone is one. V gene TRBV6-5 combines with J gene TRBJ2-7; unclear D gene. Germline V gene lookup returns CDR1 MNHEY and CDR2 SVGAGI. The CDR3 totals 14 residues. V shed 7 bases and J shed 0 bases, with 13 bases lying between them. The CDR3 sequence: CASIGLGNSYEQYF. The CDR3 DNA reads TGTGCCAGCATCGGTCTGGGGAACTCCTACGAGCAGTACTTC.

The chain has TRBV30 and TRBJ2-3; D may be TRBD1 or TRBD2 (5 bases each). V was pared by 5 bases and J by 0 bases, with 9 bases between. The length of the CDR3 is 13 residues. Germline V lookup: CDR1 GTSNPN, CDR2 SVGIG (reference sequence). The DNA for the CDR3 is TGTGCCTGGTCCGGGGCTAGCACAGATACGCAGTATTTT. It is translated as CAWSGASTDTQYF.